This T cell receptor (beta chain) was sequenced during a study of Ad26.COV2.S vaccination and SARS-CoV-2 variants. About the research overall: The Ad26.COV2.S arm of the COV1001 trial was where the donor was placed.

The data were produced by immunoSEQ multiplex PCR, yet TCRdb's version contains in-frame clones alone and is incomplete. This table has around 420,000 clones, 70% to 90% appearing once. This sample's treatment: some 20 received Ad26.COV2.S at low or high dose, single or two shots; 5 received placebo; per-sample allocation not given. All samples were drawn on day 63, counting from the first vaccine or placebo injection. CDR1 and CDR2 from the germline V gene are DFQATT and SNEGSKA (reference sequence). The germline V and J ends were trimmed by 3 bases and 7 bases, with 9 bases remaining between them. CDR3 size: 12 residues.

This sequence was found in a person aged 18-60 years who received the Ad26.COV2.S COVID-19 vaccine or a placebo. This material consisted of peripheral blood, taken in a trial of Ad26.COV2.S vaccine versus placebo. This chain links TRBV20-1 with TRBJ2-2; D is undetermined. The CDR3 spells CSASTKFGELFF. In DNA form, the CDR3 reads TGCAGTGCTAGTACAAAATTCGGGGAGCTGTTTTTT.